One sample yielded the 23 T cell receptor beta chains listed below, sequenced in a study of blood T cell repertoires in COVID-19. Sequencing used immunoSEQ multiplex PCR; TCRdb keeps in-frame clones, though not all of them. The sample yields over 250,000 clones, approximately 91% seen once. Material: PBMCs or T cells enriched from blood (not recorded which). These receptors were taken from a woman aged 25 to 39 who had recovered from COVID-19.

The chain recombines TRBV5-1 with TRBJ1-1; D uncertain. CDR1 and CDR2 from the germline V gene are SGHRS and YFSETQ. CDR3 size: 16 residues. V was shortened by 2 bases and J by 3 bases, with 17 bases between the two germline ends. In DNA form, the CDR3 reads TGCGCCAGCAGCTTAACTGGAGAGAGGGTTTACACTGAAGCTTTCTTT. It is translated as CASSLTGERVYTEAFF.

The chain has TRBV3-1 (or the pseudogene TRBV3-2) and TRBJ1-3; D is uncertain. The germline V gene encodes CDR1 LGHDT and CDR2 YNNKEL (reference sequence). V lost 2 bases to trimming and J lost 4 bases, with 15 bases between them. CDR3 size: 16 residues. The CDR3 sequence: CASSQFRVPSGNTIYF. The CDR3 coding sequence is TGTGCCAGCAGCCAATTCCGGGTCCCCTCGGGAAACACCATATATTTT.

CDR3 bases: TGTGCCAGCAGCCCCGCGCGTAGCACAGATACGCAGTATTTT. Its translation: CASSPARSTDTQYF. V gene TRBV5-5 combines with J gene TRBJ2-3; D is unresolved. This CDR3 comprises 14 residues. Germline loops: CDR1 SGHKS, CDR2 YYEKEE (reference sequence). Deletions cut 4 bases from V and 0 bases from J, with 9 bases between.

The rearrangement joins TRBV6-2 or TRBV6-3 to TRBJ1-5; D is possibly TRBD1 (5 bases). V lost 4 bases and J 6 bases, leaving 7 bases between the germline ends. The germline V gene encodes CDR1 MNHEY and CDR2 SVGEGT. CDR3 size: 12 residues. CDR3 sequence reads: CASSSRVQPQHF. The CDR3 DNA follows: TGTGCCAGCAGTTCCAGGGTTCAGCCCCAGCATTTT.

The chain couples TRBV7-2 to TRBJ1-3; D gene ambiguous. The germline gives CDR1 SGHTA, CDR2 FQGNSA. V lost 2 bases to trimming and J lost 0 bases, with 5 bases between them. The CDR3 is 14 residues long. The CDR3 DNA reads as TGTGCCAGCAGCTTATCCAGCTCTGGAAACACCATATATTTT. Translating it yields CASSLSSSGNTIYF.

This chain uses TRBV6-5 with TRBJ2-1; 7 nucleotides line up with TRBD2. CDR3 size: 13 residues. The J segment lost 7 bases and the V segment lost 6 bases, leaving 6 bases of the junction unmatched. The V gene's germline CDR1 is MNHEY and CDR2 SVGAGI. In nucleotides, the CDR3 is TGTGCCAGCAGCCAGACTAGCTTTAATGAGCAGTTCTTC. This translates into CASSQTSFNEQFF.

The chain combines TRBV28 with TRBJ1-2; no firm D call. This CDR3 is built from 16 residues. Germline CDR1 and CDR2: MDHEN and SYDVKM. The V end was cut by 2 bases, the J end by 8 bases, with 21 bases between. This CDR3 reads CASSLVNSRAGYGYTF. CDR3 DNA sequence: TGTGCCAGCAGTTTAGTCAATTCGAGGGCCGGGTACGGCTACACCTTC.

V usage is TRBV7-9 and J usage is TRBJ2-5; 7 positions agree with TRBD2. Germline V gene data show CDR1 as SEHNR and CDR2 as FQNEAQ (reference sequence). CDR3 length equals 17 residues. Trimming cost V 1 base and J 0 bases; bases outside gene matches: 8. CDR3 sequence (DNA): TGTGCCAGCAGCTTAGGCAGCGGGACTACTAACCAAGAGACCCAGTACTTC. This sequence encodes CASSLGSGTTNQETQYF.

V gene TRBV5-1 combines with J gene TRBJ2-1, with 7 bases matching TRBD2. The germline gives CDR1 SGHRS, CDR2 YFSETQ. This CDR3 is 16 amino acids long. V trimming: 0 bases; J trimming: 3 bases; junction bases outside the gene matches: 6. The CDR3 nucleotides read TGCGCCAGCAGCTTGGGAGGGAGGGTCTTCTACAATGAGCAGTTCTTC. It translates to CASSLGGRVFYNEQFF.

The chain links TRBV28 to TRBJ1-1, with TRBD1 matching over 8 bases. Per the germline V gene, CDR1 is MDHEN and CDR2 is SYDVKM. The V and J ends lost 7 bases and 10 bases, in that order; junction bases with no gene match: 14. The CDR3 runs 14 residues. The CDR3 nucleotides read TGTGCCAGCACCCTCCAGGGGGCTTTCCGTGGAGCTTTCTTT. Translating gives CASTLQGAFRGAFF. The whole variable domain, remainder taken from reference TRBV28 and TRBJ1-1, is DVKVTQSSRYLVKRTGEKVFLECVQDMDHENMFWYRQDPGLGLRLIYFSYDVKMKEKGDIPEGYSVSREKKERFSLILESASTNQTSMYLCASTLQGAFRGAFFGQGTRLTVV.

The chain carries TRBV29-1 and TRBJ1-1, with a possible D match to TRBD1 (5 bases). The CDR3 totals 13 residues. V lost 4 bases and J lost 2, with 11 bases in between. Germline-derived CDR1 and CDR2 are SQVTM and ANQGSEA. CDR3 region: CSVAAGLNTEAFF. The CDR3 nucleotides read TGCAGCGTTGCGGCGGGGCTTAACACTGAAGCTTTCTTT.

This clone was seen more than once but under ten times. The chain recombines TRBV2 with TRBJ1-1, with D possibly TRBD1 on 6 matching bases. Germline assignment: CDR1 SNHLY and CDR2 FYNNEI. There are 15 residues in the CDR3. The V end was cut by 0 bases, the J end by 4 bases, with 12 bases between. The CDR3 region has the DNA TGTGCCAGCAGTGAAGCGCTTCAGGGGTCCACTGAAGCTTTCTTT. It specifies CASSEALQGSTEAFF.

This chain uses TRBV28 with TRBJ2-1; D might be TRBD2 (6 bases). The CDR3 is 13 amino acids. Germline CDR1 is MDHEN and CDR2 is SYDVKM. Between the trimmed V and J ends, which lost 3 bases and 12 bases, there was a span of 15 bases. CDR3 in DNA: TGTGCCAGCAGTTTGGGAATCCCCGGGGGGCAGTTCTTC. Translating gives CASSLGIPGGQFF.

V and J are TRBV29-1 and TRBJ2-1, with TRBD2 as a possible D gene (7 bases). Germline-derived CDR1 and CDR2 are SQVTM and ANQGSEA. V was pared by 3 bases and J by 1 base, with 13 bases between. The CDR3 has 15 amino acids. The CDR3: CSVDAGAQSYNEQFF. The CDR3, as DNA: TGCAGCGTTGATGCGGGGGCCCAATCCTACAATGAGCAGTTCTTC.

The gene calls are TRBV7-9 and TRBJ1-2; no definite D call. The CDR3 totals 14 residues. The V and J ends lost 7 bases and 5 bases respectively, with 17 bases between them. Germline CDR1 and CDR2: SEHNR and FQNEAQ (reference sequence). CDR3 in DNA: TGTGCCAGCACGGACTCGCCTATGTTTTATGGCTACACCTTC. It specifies CASTDSPMFYGYTF.

The V gene is TRBV9, the J gene TRBJ2-7; 7 bases agree with TRBD2. Germline assignment: CDR1 SGDLS and CDR2 YYNGEE. The CDR3 runs 15 residues. With 0 bases clipped from V and 3 bases from J, the junction kept 6 bases outside the gene matches. CDR3 loop: CASSVGEGRIYEQYF. The CDR3 DNA is TGTGCCAGCAGCGTAGGGGAGGGGAGGATCTACGAGCAGTACTTC.

This clone was observed once. V usage is TRBV6-2 or TRBV6-3 and J usage is TRBJ2-1; the D gene is possibly TRBD1 (6 bases). There are 14 residues in the CDR3. V lost 4 bases and J 4 bases, leaving 11 bases between the germline ends. The germline CDR1 and CDR2 sequences are MNHEY and SVGEGT. Here the CDR3 DNA reads TGTGCCAGCAGTTTAAGGGGGATATACAATGAGCAGTTCTTC. Its protein is CASSLRGIYNEQFF.

This chain joins TRBV30 and TRBJ2-4; TRBD2 agrees at 8 bases. This CDR3 has 16 residues. J was trimmed by 7 bases and V by 0 bases; bases with no gene match: 11. The germline V gene has CDR1 GTSNPN and CDR2 SVGIG (reference sequence). Here the CDR3 reads CAWSVPFGGGWNIQYF. The DNA for the CDR3 is TGTGCCTGGAGTGTACCATTTGGCGGGGGGTGGAACATTCAGTACTTC.

The gene calls are TRBV28 and TRBJ1-5, with D perhaps TRBD1 (5 bases). V was trimmed by 6 bases and J by 3 bases, leaving 18 bases between them. Germline-derived CDR1 and CDR2 are MDHEN and SYDVKM. This CDR3 is 16 amino acids long. For the CDR3, the DNA is TGTGCCAGCAGGTCTCACACAGGTCGTGCCAATCAGCCCCAGCATTTT. Translation gives CASRSHTGRANQPQHF.

The chain recombines TRBV4-1 with TRBJ1-2; possibly TRBD1 for D (6 bases). V was clipped by 1 base and J by 5 bases, with 17 bases between them. Germline lookup yields CDR1 MGHRA and CDR2 YSYEKL. The CDR3 length is 16 residues. The CDR3 DNA follows: TGCGCCAGCAGCCAAGTGAACCGAGGGGGTAGGTATGGCTACACCTTC. This gives the protein CASSQVNRGGRYGYTF.

This clone has just one count. The CDR3 is CASSLRLRAYEQYF. The CDR3 region has the DNA TGTGCCAGCAGCTTACGGCTTCGGGCCTACGAGCAGTACTTC. The gene calls are TRBV7-2 and TRBJ2-7; D uncertain. V lost 2 bases and J lost 2, with 10 bases in between. CDR1 and CDR2 (germline): SGHTA, FQGNSA. The CDR3 length is 14 residues.

The CDR3 protein is CASSLGTGAINYGYTF. The CDR3 region has the DNA TGTGCCAGCAGCTTAGGAACAGGGGCGATCAACTATGGCTACACCTTC. The rearrangement uses TRBV7-9 and TRBJ1-2; 7 positions match TRBD1. The germline CDR1 and CDR2 sequences are SEHNR and FQNEAQ (reference sequence). The CDR3 is 16 residues long. The junction had 7 bases not matched to a gene; V was cut back by 1 base and J by 2 bases.

This chain joins TRBV16 and TRBJ1-5; D is undetermined. The CDR3 runs 13 residues. Trimming pared 1 base from V and 6 bases from J, leaving 7 bases between. Germline CDR1 KGHSY, CDR2 FQNENV. Written as DNA, the CDR3 is TGTGCCAGCAGCCAATTCGCCAGTCAGCCCCAGCATTTT. Translating it yields CASSQFASQPQHF. The entire variable domain, with the rest obtained from reference TRBV16 and TRBJ1-5, is as follows: GEEVAQTPKHLVRGEGQKAKLYCAPIKGHSYVFWYQQVLKNEFKFLISFQNENVFDETGMPKERFSAKCLPNSPCSLEIQATKLEDSAVYFCASSQFASQPQHFGDGTRLSIL.